This T cell receptor beta chain was observed in a study of regulatory T cells in long-lasting Graves disease. Study as a whole: Persistence in Graves' disease denoted antithyroid drug use beyond 5 years alongside positive TSH receptor antibodies. General study points: Owing to a sample size that was small, accuracy may have been reduced. Shared public clonotypes totalled 2,741 in persistent patients, compared with around 930 in new patients.

Indicated time point: persistent/refractory GD, antithyroid drugs over 5 years with positive TRAb. PBMC-derived RNA was used for the TCR library. Patients came from an endocrinology department in Xi'an, China. This clonotype was seen repeatedly, ten times or more. Its antigen is unidentified. Library construction for TCR beta used iRepertoire HTBI primers and Arm-PCR of CDR3 regions. In TCRdb, the multiplex PCR reads were re-called with MiXCR into one record per CDR3 protein. This table has about 470,000 distinct CDR3 sequences, roughly a fifth appearing once. Germline V gene data show CDR1 as SGHTA and CDR2 as FQGNSA. V was pared by 5 bases and J by 5 bases, with 18 bases between. The CDR3 runs to 15 residues.

This TCR was recovered from a female donor with Graves disease. The chain links TRBV7-2 to TRBJ2-5, with a tentative D call TRBD2 (5 bases). The material was peripheral blood mononuclear cells (PBMCs), obtained when the disease was refractory, from a patient treated with antithyroid drugs. The CDR3 is CASSPPRWAGETQYF. The CDR3 DNA reads TGTGCCAGCAGCCCTCCCCGATGGGCGGGCGAGACCCAGTACTTC.